Sequencing of this T cell receptor (beta chain) was carried out in a study of blood T cell repertoires in COVID-19. Study as a whole: Acute and convalescent COVID-19 samples came from the United States, Italy and Spain. Sources were T cells, B-cell-depleted T cells, or PBMCs; the material itself was cDNA or gDNA.

Original methodology: Counts of nucleated cells, estimated from reference gene primer amplification, were obtained. Method: immunoSEQ multiplex PCR; TCRdb's copy keeps in-frame clones and lacks some. V and J calls and clone size are those listed in that table; D and trimming were worked out from the DNA. The table records roughly 150,000 clones, around nine tenths of them present only once. The V gene end was trimmed by 5 bases and the J gene end by 4 bases; junction bases not matched to a gene: 6. The CDR3 length is 15 residues. Germline loops: CDR1 MDHEN, CDR2 SYDVKM. The sequenced material came from peripheral blood. The chain recombines TRBV28 with TRBJ2-1, with 9 bases aligning to TRBD2. The sequence was collected from a human donor in a cohort sampled during active COVID-19. The CDR3 DNA sequence: TGTGCCAGCAGTCCGACTAGCGGACCATACAATGAGCAGTTCTTC. Translated, it gives CASSPTSGPYNEQFF.